A selection of T cell receptor beta chains follows, all from one sample in a study of identical twins. TCRdb fed the 5' RACE reads into MiXCR, producing one record per CDR3 protein. Altogether 600,000 to 700,000 distinct CDR3 sequences are present, 21% being singletons, with the ten largest covering approximately 4.5%. These data were also reused for a study on T cells expressing NK-cell markers.

The sequenced sample consisted of PBMCs. Source of these receptors: a young woman in good health. Each CDR3 is given with its conserved first and last residue. The order of the fields is J gene, V gene, CDR3 protein.

TRBJ2-7 TRBV10-3 CAIRDPSGRPYEQYF
TRBJ1-2 TRBV12-3/TRBV12-4 CASSPPGRFNYGYTF
TRBJ2-7 TRBV5-8 CASSLLERNYEQYF
TRBJ1-4 TRBV10-3 CAISGTTGEKLFF
TRBJ2-1 TRBV5-5 CASTPEGGVYNEQFF
TRBJ1-1 TRBV12-3/TRBV12-4 CASSLGRSSTEAFF
TRBJ2-2 TRBV7-2 CASSLGNSVGELFF
TRBJ2-7 TRBV11-2 CASSSGTSGGYEQYF
TRBJ2-6 TRBV15 CATSRGQGSGANVLTF
TRBJ2-5 TRBV5-1 CASSSDGTSETQYF
TRBJ2-7 TRBV27 CASSLLAGNPYEQYF
TRBJ2-1 TRBV27 CASSRDRGVGEQFF
TRBJ2-2 TRBV6-2/TRBV6-3 CASSYKGGRGQNTGELFF
TRBJ1-1 TRBV7-9 CASSLGPGHPNTEAFF
TRBJ2-7 TRBV7-2 CASSWVGTSGSYEQYF
TRBJ2-1 TRBV7-9 CASSLGVTRSPEQFF
TRBJ2-5 TRBV10-3 CAISDGGTRKETQYF
TRBJ2-1 TRBV6-2/TRBV6-3 CASSYSFRTSGSTGYNEQFF
TRBJ2-7 TRBV20-1 CSARVTMGSSYEQYF